Following are 24 T cell receptor beta chains from one sample sequenced in a study of PD-1 blockade in classical Hodgkin lymphoma. Every patient relapsed after autologous stem cell transplantation, and brentuximab vedotin exposure varied. Here immunoSEQ multiplex PCR was the method, and the copy in TCRdb shows in-frame clones only, minus some. This table has roughly 11,000 clones, around 75% appearing once. Specimen: peripheral blood mononuclear cells (PBMCs), collected at baseline. The source is a human donor with classical Hodgkin lymphoma.

V usage is TRBV4-1 and J usage is TRBJ1-6, with D possibly matching TRBD1 (6 bases). Per germline, CDR1 MGHRA and CDR2 YSYEKL. There are 17 residues in the CDR3. The ends were cut back, 4 bases at V and 8 bases at J, with 21 bases in the middle. CDR3 nucleotide sequence: TGCGCCAGCAGCCCTCGGGACACCGAGGGAGGTCATTCACCCCTCCACTTT. Protein product: CASSPRDTEGGHSPLHF.

The table lists this clone with a few counts. This sequence joins TRBV29-1 and TRBJ1-2, with 7 bases aligning to TRBD1. From germline, CDR1 is SQVTM and CDR2 ANQGSEA. V trimming: 4 bases; J trimming: 5 bases; junction bases outside the gene matches: 7. The CDR3 sequence is 13 residues long. This CDR3 reads CSVGDSGKYGYTF. The DNA of the CDR3 is TGCAGCGTTGGGGACAGTGGCAAGTATGGCTACACCTTC.

The rearrangement links TRBV5-4 to TRBJ2-1; 9 positions match TRBD2. The V segment lost 5 bases and the J segment 4 bases; nucleotides outside the gene matches: 4. The CDR3 contains 14 residues. Germline CDR1 is SGHNT and CDR2 is YYREEE (reference sequence). CDR3: CASSGTSKYNEQFF. CDR3 coding DNA: TGTGCCAGCAGTGGGACTAGCAAGTACAATGAGCAGTTCTTC.

This clone turned up a few times. V gene TRBV5-1 combines with J gene TRBJ1-5; 8 positions agree with TRBD1. The CDR3 consists of 13 residues. Looked up from germline, CDR1 is SGHRS and CDR2 is YFSETQ. After removal of 4 bases from V and 7 bases from J, the junction contained 4 bases not matched to a gene. The CDR3 DNA follows: TGCGCCAGCAGCCGACAGGGGAACCAGCCCCAGCATTTT. Translating it yields CASSRQGNQPQHF.

On this clone itself: A far larger clone is a single base away, which makes a read error likely. The gene calls are TRBV11-2 and TRBJ1-6; D is unclear. Trimming pared 5 bases from V and 4 bases from J, leaving 18 bases between. The germline V gene encodes CDR1 SGHAT and CDR2 FQNNGV. The CDR3 is 17 amino acids. The CDR3 region has the DNA TGTGCCAGCAGCCTAATTCGGATGGGATTTTATAATTCACCCCTCCACTTT. It codes for CASSLIRMGFYNSPLHF. Combining the CDR3 with reference TRBV11-2 and TRBJ1-6 gives the whole variable domain EAGVAQSPRYKIIEKRQSVAFWCNPISGHATLYWYQQILGQGPKLLIQFQNNGVVDDSQLPKDRFSAERLKGVDSTLKIQPAKLEDSAVYLCASSLIRMGFYNSPLHFGNGTRLTVT.

This clone was seen a few times. In DNA, the CDR3 is TGTGCCAGCAGCCCGCGACAGGGGTCTAATGAAAAACTGTTTTTT. Protein sequence: CASSPRQGSNEKLFF. The V call is TRBV7-6, the J call TRBJ1-4; 8 bases fit TRBD1. The trim removed 5 bases at V and 3 bases at J, leaving 5 bases unmatched. CDR1 and CDR2 (germline): SGHVS, FNYEAQ. This CDR3 is 15 amino acids long.

The chain couples TRBV11-1 to TRBJ2-1; 8 positions match TRBD2. The CDR3 covers 16 residues. Trimming cost V 5 bases and J 0 bases; bases outside gene matches: 6. Germline-derived CDR1 and CDR2 are SGHAT and FQDESV (reference sequence). The CDR3: CASSDRSGSSYNEQFF. The CDR3 bases are TGTGCCAGCAGCGATAGAAGCGGGAGCTCCTACAATGAGCAGTTCTTC. Using reference TRBV11-1 and TRBJ2-1 for the parts outside the CDR3, the full variable domain is EAEVAQSPRYKITEKSQAVAFWCDPISGHATLYWYRQILGQGPELLVQFQDESVVDDSQLPKDRFSAERLKGVDSTLKIQPAELGDSAMYLCASSDRSGSSYNEQFFGPGTRLTVL.

The chain employs TRBV27 and TRBJ2-7; D not certain. The CDR3 is 11 residues long. CDR1 and CDR2 (germline): MNHEY, SMNVEV (reference sequence). V lost 0 bases and J 8 bases, leaving 5 bases between the germline ends. The DNA for the CDR3 is TGTGCCAGCAGTTTATCCGGCAAGCAGTACTTC. It specifies CASSLSGKQYF.

This clone was counted once. The chain uses TRBV11-3 and TRBJ2-1, with D maybe TRBD2 (6 bases). V lost 5 bases to trimming and J lost 2 bases, with 16 bases between them. Germline loops: CDR1 SGHNT, CDR2 YENEEA. The CDR3 runs 16 residues. CDR3 nucleotides: TGTGCCAGCAGCCCCCTGGGCGGGGTACCCTACAATGAGCAGTTCTTC. This encodes CASSPLGGVPYNEQFF.

This chain links TRBV10-3 with TRBJ1-2, with D perhaps TRBD1 (6 bases). The CDR3 runs 15 residues. Germline V gene data show CDR1 as ENHRY and CDR2 as SYGVKD. V was shortened by 4 bases and J by 2 bases, with 14 bases between the two germline ends. CDR3 amino acids: CAISARDTGNYGYTF. The CDR3 nucleotides read TGTGCCATCAGTGCCCGGGACACAGGGAACTATGGCTACACCTTC.

This chain links TRBV5-1 with TRBJ2-5; 10 positions match TRBD1. Per the germline V gene, CDR1 is SGHRS and CDR2 is YFSETQ. This CDR3 is 15 amino acids long. J gave up 1 base and V 3 bases, and 3 bases lay outside the gene matches. Written as DNA, the CDR3 is TGCGCCAGCAGCTGGGGGACAGGGGCCCAAGAGACCCAGTACTTC. It specifies CASSWGTGAQETQYF.

The genes are TRBV19 and TRBJ1-5; D gene unclear. Between the trimmed V and J ends, which lost 6 bases and 4 bases, there was a span of 13 bases. This CDR3 spans 14 amino acids. Germline V gene lookup returns CDR1 LNHDA and CDR2 SQIVND (reference sequence). The CDR3 loop reads CASSVFGGNQPQHF. Here the CDR3 DNA reads TGTGCCAGTAGCGTCTTTGGAGGAAATCAGCCCCAGCATTTT.

This chain joins TRBV5-4 and TRBJ1-6; D unresolved. V lost 6 bases and J 0 bases, leaving 16 bases between the germline ends. The CDR3 contains 17 residues. Germline V gene lookup returns CDR1 SGHNT and CDR2 YYREEE (reference sequence). The CDR3 reads CASNSPGSSSYNSPLHF. CDR3 bases: TGTGCCAGCAACTCACCGGGGTCGAGCTCCTATAATTCACCCCTCCACTTT.

This chain joins TRBV7-9 and TRBJ1-6; 8 bases are a match to TRBD1. CDR1 is SEHNR, CDR2 FQNEAQ, per germline (reference sequence). The CDR3 is 15 residues long. Trimming removed 5 bases from V and 4 bases from J; junction bases left unmatched: 4. The CDR3 DNA follows: TGTGCCAGCAGCCTCGGACAGGGTTATAATTCACCCCTCCACTTT. This codes for CASSLGQGYNSPLHF.

The rearrangement joins TRBV4-3 to TRBJ2-5, with a tentative D call TRBD2 (7 bases). Germline V gives CDR1 LGHNA, CDR2 YSLEER. V was clipped by 4 bases and J by 3 bases, with 15 bases between them. The CDR3 sequence is 15 residues long. CDR3 amino acids: CASSRYGGAEETQYF. The CDR3, as DNA: TGCGCCAGCAGCCGCTATGGGGGGGCTGAAGAGACCCAGTACTTC.

This rearrangement joins TRBV6-6 to TRBJ1-1; 12 nucleotides agree with TRBD1. There are 16 residues in the CDR3. Losses at the gene ends were 5 bases for V and 6 bases for J; bases not matched to a gene: 10. CDR1 and CDR2 (germline): MNHNY, SVGAGI (reference sequence). CDR3 sequence reads: CASSRPPGQGASEAFF. The DNA for the CDR3 is TGTGCCAGCAGTAGGCCACCGGGACAGGGGGCATCTGAAGCTTTCTTT.

The chain combines TRBV10-3 with TRBJ1-2; the match to TRBD1 covers 8 bases. Germline-derived CDR1 and CDR2 are ENHRY and SYGVKD. With V trimmed by 3 bases and J by 7 bases, 19 bases remained unmatched. This CDR3 contains 18 residues. CDR3 amino acids: CAISDPIRQGHGSGGYTF. CDR3 coding DNA: TGTGCCATCAGTGACCCCATAAGACAGGGGCATGGGAGTGGTGGCTACACCTTC.

V gene TRBV7-9 combines with J gene TRBJ2-6; a weak D match, TRBD2 (7 bases). CDR1 is SEHNR and CDR2 is FQNEAQ in the germline V gene (reference sequence). Between the trimmed V and J ends, which lost 11 bases and 4 bases, there was a span of 12 bases. The CDR3 consists of 13 residues. The CDR3 DNA reads as TGTGCCCCCGGGGGGCTAGGGGCCAACGTCCTGACTTTC. Translated: CAPGGLGANVLTF.

The chain links TRBV2 to TRBJ1-1; 8 bases match TRBD1. CDR1 and CDR2 from the germline V gene are SNHLY and FYNNEI. The CDR3 spans 15 residues. V was clipped by 6 bases and J by 3 bases; unmatched bases: 9. The CDR3 DNA follows: TGTGCCAGCAGGGACAGGGTTCTTTCGGACACTGAAGCTTTCTTT. It yields the protein CASRDRVLSDTEAFF.

V usage is TRBV29-1 and J usage is TRBJ2-1; 7 nucleotides match TRBD1. The germline CDR1 and CDR2 sequences are SQVTM and ANQGSEA. The CDR3 sequence is 14 residues long. The V segment lost 6 bases and the J segment 1 base; nucleotides outside the gene matches: 6. The CDR3 DNA reads as TGCAGCGTCCGACGACAGGGTTCCTACAATGAGCAGTTCTTC. Its translation is CSVRRQGSYNEQFF.

This clone turned up a few times. V and J are TRBV29-1 and TRBJ2-3; 8 bases map to TRBD2. Germline CDR1 and CDR2: SQVTM and ANQGSEA. CDR3 size: 14 residues. V was clipped by 1 base and J by 9 bases; unmatched bases: 9. This CDR3 is CSVEGREEELTQYF. The CDR3, as DNA: TGCAGCGTTGAAGGGCGGGAGGAAGAATTAACGCAGTATTTT.

This clone was detected only once. The V call is TRBV6-1, the J call TRBJ2-1; either TRBD1 or TRBD2 may fit D (5 bases each). Germline V CDR1 and CDR2: MNHNS, SASEGT. There are 11 residues in the CDR3. V was trimmed by 7 bases and J by 10 bases, leaving 11 bases between them. The CDR3 sequence is CASTKRDEQFF. The CDR3 DNA follows: TGTGCCAGCACCAAAAGGGACGAGCAGTTCTTC.

The chain has TRBV5-1 and TRBJ1-3, with D uncertain. Germline V gene lookup returns CDR1 SGHRS and CDR2 YFSETQ. V lost 4 bases and J 0 bases, leaving 8 bases between the germline ends. CDR3 length: 14 residues. CDR3 sequence (DNA): TGCGCCAGCAGCCCCACCAGCTCTGGAAACACCATATATTTT. It encodes CASSPTSSGNTIYF.

V gene TRBV4-1 combines with J gene TRBJ1-1; a possible D gene is TRBD1 (5 bases). Germline CDR1 and CDR2: MGHRA and YSYEKL. The germline V and J ends were trimmed by 0 bases and 1 base, with 15 bases remaining between them. This CDR3 has 17 amino acids. The CDR3: CASSQDLIGEKNTEAFF. For the CDR3, the DNA is TGCGCCAGCAGCCAAGATCTAATAGGGGAGAAGAACACTGAAGCTTTCTTT.